This TCR beta chain was retrieved from a study of T-cell memory formation after mild COVID-19. Overall study context: The two donors had largely donor-specific TCR clusters.

This clonotype occurred a few times. Its matching antigen is unknown. V was trimmed by 6 bases and J by 3 bases, leaving 21 bases between them. There are 16 residues in the CDR3. CDR1 is SGHRS and CDR2 is YFSETQ in the germline V gene. Study-wide points: Some SARS-CoV-2-responding clones were already detected in memory before infection. Unconfirmed was the SARS-CoV-2 specificity of second-wave clones that peaked on day 37.

TCRdb redid the calling of the 5' RACE reads with MiXCR, one entry per CDR3 protein. This sample has roughly 450,000 distinct CDR3 sequences, with approximately 18% found just once. The rearrangement links TRBV5-1 to TRBJ1-1; TRBD1 is a possible D gene (6 bases). The sample comprised PBMCs or a T cell subset sorted from them (not recorded which). The clonotype was recovered from a man between 18 and 29 years old who had mild COVID-19 (a few samples of this study predate the infection). Cell type and time point are not known. The DNA for the CDR3 is TGCGCCAGCAAGGAGTCGGCAGGGGTTCGATACACTGAAGCTTTCTTT. Amino acid sequence: CASKESAGVRYTEAFF.